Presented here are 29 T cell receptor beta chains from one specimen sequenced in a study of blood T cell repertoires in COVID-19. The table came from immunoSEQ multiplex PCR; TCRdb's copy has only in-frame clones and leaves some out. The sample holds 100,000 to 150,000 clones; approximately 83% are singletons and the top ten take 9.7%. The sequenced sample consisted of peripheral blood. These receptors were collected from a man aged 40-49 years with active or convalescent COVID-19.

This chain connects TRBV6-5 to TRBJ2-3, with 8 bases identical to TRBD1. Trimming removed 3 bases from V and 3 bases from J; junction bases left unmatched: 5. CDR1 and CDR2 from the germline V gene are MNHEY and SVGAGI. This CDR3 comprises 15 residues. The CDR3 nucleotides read TGTGCCAGCAGTTATGACAGGGGCAATACAGATACGCAGTATTTT. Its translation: CASSYDRGNTDTQYF.

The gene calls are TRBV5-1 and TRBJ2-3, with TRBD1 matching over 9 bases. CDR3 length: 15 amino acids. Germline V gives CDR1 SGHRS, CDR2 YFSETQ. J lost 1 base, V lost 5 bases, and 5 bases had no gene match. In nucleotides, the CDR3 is TGCGCCAGCAGACAAGACAGGGGGGGCACAGATACGCAGTATTTT. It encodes CASRQDRGGTDTQYF.

This CDR3 reads CASSLTFTGGVLPEAFF. CDR3 sequence (DNA): TGCGCCAGCAGCTTGACTTTTACAGGGGGCGTCCTTCCTGAAGCTTTCTTT. The V call is TRBV5-1, the J call TRBJ1-1; the match to TRBD1 covers 9 bases. CDR3 length: 17 residues. Germline V gives CDR1 SGHRS, CDR2 YFSETQ. J was trimmed by 6 bases and V by 1 base; bases with no gene match: 13.

The CDR3 protein is CASSPRTSGSQETQYF. In DNA, the CDR3 is TGTGCCAGCAGCCCCCGGACTAGCGGCAGCCAAGAGACCCAGTACTTC. V gene TRBV3-1 (or the pseudogene TRBV3-2) combines with J gene TRBJ2-5; TRBD2 matches 10 bases. The V and J ends lost 4 bases and 1 base, in that order; junction bases with no gene match: 6. Germline V CDR1 and CDR2: LGHDT, YNNKEL (reference sequence). The length of the CDR3 is 16 residues.

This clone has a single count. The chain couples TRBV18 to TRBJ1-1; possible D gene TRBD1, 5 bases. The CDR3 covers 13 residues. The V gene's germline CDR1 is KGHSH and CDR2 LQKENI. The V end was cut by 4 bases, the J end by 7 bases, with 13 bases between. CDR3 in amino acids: CASSQDRPSEAFF. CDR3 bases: TGTGCCAGCTCACAAGACAGACCGAGTGAAGCTTTCTTT.

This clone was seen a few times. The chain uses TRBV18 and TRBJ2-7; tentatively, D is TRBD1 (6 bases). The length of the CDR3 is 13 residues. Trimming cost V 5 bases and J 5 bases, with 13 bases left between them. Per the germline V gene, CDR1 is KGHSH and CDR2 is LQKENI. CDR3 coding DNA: TGTGCCAGCTCAAGCACAGGGTTAGACGAGCAGTACTTC. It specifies CASSSTGLDEQYF.

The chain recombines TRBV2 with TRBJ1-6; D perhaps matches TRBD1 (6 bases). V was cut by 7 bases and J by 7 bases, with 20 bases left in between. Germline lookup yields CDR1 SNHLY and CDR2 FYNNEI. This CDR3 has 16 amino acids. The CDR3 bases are TGTGCCAGCAAGGGGGATCCAGGGGCACGAAATTCACCCCTCCACTTT. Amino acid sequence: CASKGDPGARNSPLHF.

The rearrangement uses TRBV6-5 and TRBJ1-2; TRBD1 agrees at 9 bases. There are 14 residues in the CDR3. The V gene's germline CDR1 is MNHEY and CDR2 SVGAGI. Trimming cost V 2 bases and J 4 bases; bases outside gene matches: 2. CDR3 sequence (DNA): TGTGCCAGCAGTTACGACAGGGGGGCCTATGGCTACACCTTC. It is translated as CASSYDRGAYGYTF.

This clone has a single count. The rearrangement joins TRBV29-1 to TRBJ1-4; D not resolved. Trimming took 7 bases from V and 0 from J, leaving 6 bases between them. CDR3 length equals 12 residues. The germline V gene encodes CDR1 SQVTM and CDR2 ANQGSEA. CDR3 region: CSARATNEKLFF. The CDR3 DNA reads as TGCAGCGCGAGAGCAACTAATGAAAAACTGTTTTTT.

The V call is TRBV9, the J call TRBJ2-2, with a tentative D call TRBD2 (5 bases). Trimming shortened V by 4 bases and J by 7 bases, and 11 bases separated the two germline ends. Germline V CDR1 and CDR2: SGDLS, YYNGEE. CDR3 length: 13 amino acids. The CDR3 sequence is CASSLPRVGELFF. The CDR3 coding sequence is TGTGCCAGCAGCCTCCCGAGGGTCGGGGAGCTGTTTTTT. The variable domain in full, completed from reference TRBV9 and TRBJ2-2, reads DSGVTQTPKHLITATGQRVTLRCSPRSGDLSVYWYQQSLDQGLQFLIQYYNGEERAKGNILERFSAQQFPDLHSELNLSSLELGDSALYFCASSLPRVGELFFGEGSRLTVL.

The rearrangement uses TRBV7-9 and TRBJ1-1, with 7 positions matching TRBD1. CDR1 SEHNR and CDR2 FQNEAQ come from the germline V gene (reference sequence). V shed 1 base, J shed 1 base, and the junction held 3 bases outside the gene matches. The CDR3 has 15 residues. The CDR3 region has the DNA TGTGCCAGCAGCTTAGATGGGACAGCGAACACTGAAGCTTTCTTT. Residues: CASSLDGTANTEAFF.

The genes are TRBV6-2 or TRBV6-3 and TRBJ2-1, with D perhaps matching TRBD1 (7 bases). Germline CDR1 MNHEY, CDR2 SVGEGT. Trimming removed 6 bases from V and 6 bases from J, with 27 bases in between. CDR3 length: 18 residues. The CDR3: CASSPSGLRGILGNEQFF. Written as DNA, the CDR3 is TGTGCCAGCAGCCCCTCGGGACTCAGGGGGATACTGGGCAATGAGCAGTTCTTC.

In nucleotides, the CDR3 is TGTGCCAGCAGCCCCCGGGACAGGGGCACCGGGGAGCTGTTTTTT. Translation: CASSPRDRGTGELFF. This chain uses TRBV3-1 (or the pseudogene TRBV3-2) with TRBJ2-2, with TRBD1 matching over 10 bases. With V trimmed by 4 bases and J by 4 bases, 3 bases remained unmatched. Germline CDR1 reads LGHDT; CDR2 reads YNNKEL (reference sequence). This CDR3 has 15 amino acids.

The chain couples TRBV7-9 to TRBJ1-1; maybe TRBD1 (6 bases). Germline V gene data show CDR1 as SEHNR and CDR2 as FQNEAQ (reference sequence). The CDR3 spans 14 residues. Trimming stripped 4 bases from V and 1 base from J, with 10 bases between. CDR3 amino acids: CASSSGTSNTEAFF. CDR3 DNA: TGTGCCAGCAGCTCCGGGACATCGAACACTGAAGCTTTCTTT. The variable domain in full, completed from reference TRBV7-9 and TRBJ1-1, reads DTGVSQNPRHKITKRGQNVTFRCDPISEHNRLYWYRQTLGQGPEFLTYFQNEAQLEKSRLLSDRFSAERPKGSFSTLEIQRTEQGDSAMYLCASSSGTSNTEAFFGQGTRLTVV.

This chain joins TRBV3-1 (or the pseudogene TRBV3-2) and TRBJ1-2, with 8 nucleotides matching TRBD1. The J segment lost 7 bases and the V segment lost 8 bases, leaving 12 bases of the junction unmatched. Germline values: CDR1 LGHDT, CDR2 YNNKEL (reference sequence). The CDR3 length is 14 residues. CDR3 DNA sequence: TGTGCCAGCTCAGAAGTAGGACAGGGACCTGGCTACACCTTC. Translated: CASSEVGQGPGYTF.

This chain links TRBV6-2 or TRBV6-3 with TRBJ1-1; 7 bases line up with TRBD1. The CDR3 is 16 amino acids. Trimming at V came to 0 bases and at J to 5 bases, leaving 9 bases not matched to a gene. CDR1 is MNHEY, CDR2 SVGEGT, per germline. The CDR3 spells CASSYSRETGKTEAFF. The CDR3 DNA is TGTGCCAGCAGTTACTCACGAGAGACAGGGAAGACTGAAGCTTTCTTT.

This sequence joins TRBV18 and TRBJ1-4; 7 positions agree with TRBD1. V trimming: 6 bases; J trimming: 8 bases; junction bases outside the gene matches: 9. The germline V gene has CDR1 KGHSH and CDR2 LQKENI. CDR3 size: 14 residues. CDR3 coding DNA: TGTGCCAGCTCGACCGGGACAGTTATCGAAAAACTGTTTTTT. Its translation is CASSTGTVIEKLFF.

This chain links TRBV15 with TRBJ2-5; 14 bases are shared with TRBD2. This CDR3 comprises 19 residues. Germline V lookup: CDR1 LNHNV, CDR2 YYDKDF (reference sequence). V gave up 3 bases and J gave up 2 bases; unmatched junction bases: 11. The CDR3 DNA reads TGTGCCACCAGCAGCCTACTTGGACTAGCGGGGGGAAAGCAAGAGACCCAGTACTTC. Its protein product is CATSSLLGLAGGKQETQYF.

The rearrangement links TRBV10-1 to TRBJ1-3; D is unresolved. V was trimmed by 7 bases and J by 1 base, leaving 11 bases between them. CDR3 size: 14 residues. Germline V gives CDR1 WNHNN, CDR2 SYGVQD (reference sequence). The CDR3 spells CASTTSTSGNTIYF. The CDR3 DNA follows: TGCGCCAGCACCACCTCTACTTCTGGAAACACCATATATTTT.

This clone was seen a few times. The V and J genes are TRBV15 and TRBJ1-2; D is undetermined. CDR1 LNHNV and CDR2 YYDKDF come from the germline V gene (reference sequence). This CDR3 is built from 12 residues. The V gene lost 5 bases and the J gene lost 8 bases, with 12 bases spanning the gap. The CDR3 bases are TGTGCCACCAGCCTAGAAACGGGGGGCTACACCTTC. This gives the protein CATSLETGGYTF.

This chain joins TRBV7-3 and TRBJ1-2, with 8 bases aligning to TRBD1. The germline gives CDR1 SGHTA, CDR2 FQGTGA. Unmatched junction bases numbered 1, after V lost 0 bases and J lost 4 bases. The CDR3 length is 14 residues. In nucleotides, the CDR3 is TGTGCCAGCAGCTTAACCGGGACAGGCTATGGCTACACCTTC. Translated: CASSLTGTGYGYTF.

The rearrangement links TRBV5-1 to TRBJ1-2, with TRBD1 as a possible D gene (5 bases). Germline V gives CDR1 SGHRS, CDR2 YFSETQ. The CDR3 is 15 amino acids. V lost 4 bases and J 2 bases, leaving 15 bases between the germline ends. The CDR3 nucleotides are TGCGCCAGCAGCATAGACGGGGGTTTCAACTATGGCTACACCTTC. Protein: CASSIDGGFNYGYTF.

CDR3 coding DNA: TGTGCCAGCAGCCAAGACAAGCCCGATGAGCAGTTCTTC. Amino acid sequence: CASSQDKPDEQFF. The chain employs TRBV4-2 and TRBJ2-1, with D unresolved. In germline, CDR1 is LGHNA, CDR2 YNFKEQ. V lost 0 bases, J lost 8 bases, and 8 bases lay in between. This CDR3 comprises 13 residues.

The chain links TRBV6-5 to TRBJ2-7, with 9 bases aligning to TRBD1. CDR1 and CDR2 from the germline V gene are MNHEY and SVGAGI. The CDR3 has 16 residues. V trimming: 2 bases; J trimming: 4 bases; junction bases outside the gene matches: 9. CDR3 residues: CASSYGPGQGVYEQYF. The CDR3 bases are TGTGCCAGCAGTTACGGACCGGGACAGGGAGTTTACGAGCAGTACTTC.

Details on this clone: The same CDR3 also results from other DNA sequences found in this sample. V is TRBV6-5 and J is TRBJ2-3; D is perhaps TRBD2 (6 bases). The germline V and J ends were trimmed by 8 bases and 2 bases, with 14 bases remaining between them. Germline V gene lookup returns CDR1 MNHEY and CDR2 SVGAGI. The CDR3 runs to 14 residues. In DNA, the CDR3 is TGTGCCAGCTCCCTCCGGGGGAACACAGATACGCAGTATTTT. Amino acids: CASSLRGNTDTQYF.

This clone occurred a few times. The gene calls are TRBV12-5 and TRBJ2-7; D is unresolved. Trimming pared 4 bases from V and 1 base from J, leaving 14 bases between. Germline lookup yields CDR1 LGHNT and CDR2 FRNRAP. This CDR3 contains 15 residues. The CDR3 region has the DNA TGTGCTAGTGGTTCCCAGTTTGGTGGTTCCTACGAGCAGTACTTC. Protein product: CASGSQFGGSYEQYF.

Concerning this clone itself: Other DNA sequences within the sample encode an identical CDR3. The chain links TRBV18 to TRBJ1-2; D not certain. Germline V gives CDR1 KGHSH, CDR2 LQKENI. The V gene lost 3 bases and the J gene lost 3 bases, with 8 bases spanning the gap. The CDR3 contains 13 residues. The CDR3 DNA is TGTGCCAGCTCACCGGGCACGGACTATGGCTACACCTTC. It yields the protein CASSPGTDYGYTF.

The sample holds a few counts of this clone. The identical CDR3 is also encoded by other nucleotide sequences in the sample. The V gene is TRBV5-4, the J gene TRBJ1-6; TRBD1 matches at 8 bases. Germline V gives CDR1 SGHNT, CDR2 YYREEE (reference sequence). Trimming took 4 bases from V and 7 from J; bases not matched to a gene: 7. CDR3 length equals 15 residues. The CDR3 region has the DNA TGTGCCAGCAGCCCTGGGGACAGGAAGAATTCACCCCTCCACTTT. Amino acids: CASSPGDRKNSPLHF.

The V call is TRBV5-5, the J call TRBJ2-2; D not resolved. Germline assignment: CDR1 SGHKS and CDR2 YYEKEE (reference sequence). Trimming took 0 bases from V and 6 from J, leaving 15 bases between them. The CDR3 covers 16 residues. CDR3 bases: TGTGCCAGCAGCTTGGCCCCGGCCATCGGGTCCGGGGAGCTGTTTTTT. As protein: CASSLAPAIGSGELFF.